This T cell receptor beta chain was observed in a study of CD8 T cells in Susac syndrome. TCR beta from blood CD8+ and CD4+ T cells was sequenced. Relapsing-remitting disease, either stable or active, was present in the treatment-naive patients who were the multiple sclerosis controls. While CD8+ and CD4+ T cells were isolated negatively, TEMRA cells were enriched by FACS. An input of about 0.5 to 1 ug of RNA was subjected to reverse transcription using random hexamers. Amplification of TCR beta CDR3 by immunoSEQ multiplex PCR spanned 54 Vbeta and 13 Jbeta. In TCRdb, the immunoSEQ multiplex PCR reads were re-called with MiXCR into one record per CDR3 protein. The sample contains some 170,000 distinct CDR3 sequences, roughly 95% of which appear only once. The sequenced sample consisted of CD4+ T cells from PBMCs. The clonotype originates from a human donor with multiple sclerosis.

The CDR3 region is CASSPTRDRYLSYNEQFF. The CDR3 DNA is TGTGCCAGTAGTCCCACCCGAGACAGATACCTTTCCTACAATGAGCAGTTCTTC. The chain employs TRBV19 and TRBJ2-1, with D perhaps TRBD1 (5 bases). From germline, CDR1 is LNHDA and CDR2 SQIVND (reference sequence). The CDR3 loop spans 18 amino acids. With 5 bases removed from V and 1 base from J, the gap between germline ends came to 21 bases.